The entry below describes one T cell receptor (beta chain). This specimen belongs to a study of blood T cell repertoires in COVID-19. Study in general: Acute and convalescent COVID-19 samples came from the United States, Italy and Spain.

Authors' data handling: Estimation of nucleated cell counts relied on the amplification of reference gene primers. This table comes from immunoSEQ multiplex PCR, and its TCRdb copy is limited to in-frame clones, with some not included. V and J calls and clone size follow that table, whereas D and trimming were derived from the DNA. The sample has 75,000 to 90,000 clones; approximately 89% are singletons. The V and J ends lost 4 bases and 4 bases respectively, with 12 bases between them. CDR3 length: 13 residues. CDR1 SQVTM and CDR2 ANQGSEA come from the germline V gene. The rearrangement links TRBV29-1 to TRBJ2-3; tentatively, D is TRBD1 (5 bases). The TCR comes from a human donor in a cohort sampled during active COVID-19. Source material: peripheral blood. The CDR3 loop reads CSVVGRAPDTQYF. The CDR3 DNA reads as TGCAGCGTTGTGGGCAGGGCCCCAGATACGCAGTATTTT.